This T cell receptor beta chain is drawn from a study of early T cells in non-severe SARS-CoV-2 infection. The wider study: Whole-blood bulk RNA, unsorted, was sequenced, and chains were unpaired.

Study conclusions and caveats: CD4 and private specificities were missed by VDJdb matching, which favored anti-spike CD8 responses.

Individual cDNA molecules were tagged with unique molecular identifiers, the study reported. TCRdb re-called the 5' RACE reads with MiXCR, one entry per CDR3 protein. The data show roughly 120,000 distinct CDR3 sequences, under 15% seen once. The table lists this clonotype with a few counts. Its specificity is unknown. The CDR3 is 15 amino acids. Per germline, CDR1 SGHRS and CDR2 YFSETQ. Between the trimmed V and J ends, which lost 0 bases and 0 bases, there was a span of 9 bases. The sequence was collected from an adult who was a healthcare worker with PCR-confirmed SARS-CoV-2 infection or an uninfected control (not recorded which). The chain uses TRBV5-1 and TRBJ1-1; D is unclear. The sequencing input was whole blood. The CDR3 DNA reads TGCGCCAGCAGCTTGGTAGCACCTGTGAACACTGAAGCTTTCTTT. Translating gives CASSLVAPVNTEAFF.